In its sample, the clone carrying this TCR beta chain was seen a few times. Using a J-beta primer mix together with a sample-barcoded 5' primer, a second PCR was run for roughly 6 to 12 cycles. TCRdb re-derived calls from the 5' RACE reads in MiXCR, one entry per CDR3 protein. This table holds 1.5 million to 2 million distinct CDR3 sequences, more than 35% found once. The sample originates from a study of blood T cells in healthy people across ages. With each sample, at least 5 micrograms of total RNA were extracted. This CDR3 contains 12 residues. The ends were cut back, 6 bases at V and 9 bases at J, with 12 bases in the middle.

The clonotype was recovered from a human donor in good health. V is TRBV12-3 or TRBV12-4 and J is TRBJ1-5; maybe TRBD1 (5 bases). Specimen: blood. The CDR3 sequence: CASSPGGGPQHF. As DNA, the CDR3 is TGTGCCAGCAGCCCCGGGGGGGGGCCCCAGCATTTT.